A single sample is the source of the 27 T cell receptor beta chains below, sequenced in a study of neurological immune-mediated disorders. Each CDR3 protein is one row after TCRdb ran MiXCR on the 5' RACE reads. The sample yields around 27,000 distinct CDR3 sequences, around 14% seen once. What was sequenced was PBMCs. The receptors shown here come from a man between 70 and 80 years old in good health.

Ten or more counts support this clonotype. V usage is TRBV6-5 and J usage is TRBJ2-3; D perhaps matches TRBD1 (5 bases). V was clipped by 5 bases and J by 0 bases, with 15 bases between them. This CDR3 region has 16 residues. In germline, CDR1 is MNHEY, CDR2 SVGAGI. CDR3 nucleotides: TGTGCCAGCAGTCCTCGTGCAGGGATTAGCACAGATACGCAGTATTTT. Translation gives CASSPRAGISTDTQYF.

This clonotype was counted at least ten times. The chain carries TRBV6-5 and TRBJ1-2; no definite D call. Per the germline V gene, CDR1 is MNHEY and CDR2 is SVGAGI. V shed 6 bases and J shed 4 bases, with 12 bases lying between them. The length of the CDR3 is 13 residues. Here the CDR3 reads CASSLSSLYGYTF. The CDR3 nucleotides read TGTGCCAGCAGCCTTTCATCCCTCTATGGCTACACCTTC.

This clonotype was detected many times. This chain links TRBV6-1 with TRBJ2-2; 9 positions match TRBD1. The CDR3 loop spans 16 amino acids. The V gene's germline CDR1 is MNHNS and CDR2 SASEGT. Germline trimming cut 8 bases from V and 5 bases from J; bases unmatched to any gene: 12. CDR3: CASPPTTGGGTGELFF. The CDR3 DNA sequence: TGTGCCAGCCCCCCTACGACAGGGGGTGGGACCGGGGAGCTGTTTTTT.

This clonotype was seen many times. The chain has TRBV20-1 and TRBJ2-1; maybe TRBD1 (5 bases). This CDR3 is 15 amino acids long. CDR1 is DFQATT, CDR2 SNEGSKA, per germline (reference sequence). V lost 6 bases to trimming and J lost 3 bases, with 18 bases between them. The CDR3 DNA is TGCAGTGCCCCAGATCGGACATCCTTCTACAATGAGCAGTTCTTC. Encoded protein: CSAPDRTSFYNEQFF.

This clonotype showed up many times. V gene TRBV12-3 or TRBV12-4 combines with J gene TRBJ1-5; TRBD1 matches at 11 bases. The CDR3 length is 15 residues. V gave up 4 bases and J gave up 7 bases; unmatched junction bases: 6. The chain's CDR3 is CASSSRTGGGQPQHF. DNA of the CDR3: TGTGCCAGCAGTTCCCGGACAGGGGGCGGGCAGCCCCAGCATTTT.

This clonotype was recorded many times. The V and J genes are TRBV29-1 and TRBJ2-3, with D unclear. Trimming took off 4 bases at V and 4 bases at J, with 15 bases between the two ends. The CDR3 runs to 14 residues. Germline CDR1 reads SQVTM; CDR2 reads ANQGSEA. The CDR3 loop is CSVGGPTGPDTQYF. The CDR3 nucleotides read TGCAGCGTTGGAGGACCAACCGGTCCAGATACGCAGTATTTT.

This clonotype was picked up many times. J is TRBJ1-4 and V is TRBV5-1; a possible D gene is TRBD1 (5 bases). This CDR3 spans 16 amino acids. The ends were cut back, 4 bases at V and 3 bases at J, with 16 bases in the middle. CDR1 is SGHRS and CDR2 is YFSETQ in the germline V gene. The CDR3 nucleotides read TGCGCCAGCAGCCGGGACCCGGGGGTAGCTAATGAAAAACTGTTTTTT. Translated, it gives CASSRDPGVANEKLFF.

This clonotype was counted many times. This chain joins TRBV18 and TRBJ2-2; D call uncertain. Germline CDR1 reads KGHSH; CDR2 reads LQKENI. The CDR3 consists of 15 residues. Trimming removed 2 bases from V and 2 bases from J, with 9 bases in between. CDR3 in DNA: TGTGCCAGCTCACCAAGGGATGATAACACCGGGGAGCTGTTTTTT. As protein: CASSPRDDNTGELFF.

V is TRBV7-2 and J is TRBJ2-3, with 8 positions matching TRBD2. The CDR3 loop spans 15 amino acids. Per germline, CDR1 SGHTA and CDR2 FQGNSA. J lost 8 bases, V lost 3 bases, and 10 bases had no gene match. CDR3 region: CTSSFRSGGSLTQYF. The CDR3 DNA follows: TGTACCAGCAGCTTCAGAAGCGGGGGATCTCTTACGCAGTATTTT. The full variable domain, with the rest looked up from reference TRBV7-2 and TRBJ2-3, is GAGVSQSPSNKVTEKGKDVELRCDPISGHTALYWYRQSLGQGLEFLIYFQGNSAPDKSGLPSDRFSAERTGGSVSTLTIQRTQQEDSAVYLCTSSFRSGGSLTQYFGPGTRLTVL.

This clonotype was seen many times. This rearrangement joins TRBV6-2 or TRBV6-3 to TRBJ2-1, with 9 bases matching TRBD1. The germline V gene has CDR1 MNHEY and CDR2 SVGEGT. The CDR3 sequence is 16 residues long. Trimming at V came to 6 bases and at J to 6 bases, leaving 12 bases not matched to a gene. The CDR3: CASSRRGQGIFNEQFF. CDR3 coding DNA: TGTGCCAGCAGCCGGCGAGGACAGGGGATTTTCAATGAGCAGTTCTTC.

This clonotype was observed at least ten times. The chain uses TRBV3-1 and TRBJ2-7; TRBD1 agrees at 9 bases. The germline V gene has CDR1 LGHDT and CDR2 YNNKEL (reference sequence). The length of the CDR3 is 14 residues. V lost 1 base to trimming and J lost 5 bases; unmatched junction nucleotides: 3. CDR3 protein: CASSQGTGVNEQYF. The CDR3 DNA sequence: TGTGCCAGCAGCCAAGGGACAGGGGTCAACGAGCAGTACTTC.

This clonotype has at least ten counts. CDR3 DNA: TGCGCCAGCAGCCCTTACGGCGACGGGGGGGCACAAGATACGCAGTATTTT. Protein: CASSPYGDGGAQDTQYF. V and J are TRBV4-3 and TRBJ2-3; TRBD2 matches at 8 bases. CDR3 size: 17 residues. CDR1 and CDR2 (germline): LGHNA, YSLEER. V lost 4 bases to trimming and J lost 5 bases; unmatched junction nucleotides: 14.

The J gene is TRBJ1-2, the V gene TRBV19; 11 bases agree with TRBD1. The CDR3 is made up of 15 amino acids. Trimming cost V 5 bases and J 4 bases; bases outside gene matches: 6. The V gene's germline CDR1 is LNHDA and CDR2 SQIVND (reference sequence). CDR3: CASSPGQGEGYGYTF. As DNA, the CDR3 is TGTGCCAGTAGTCCGGGACAGGGGGAAGGCTATGGCTACACCTTC.

CDR3 bases: TGTGCCAGCAGTTACTCGAGAGGGACTGGAAACACCATATATTTT. It translates to CASSYSRGTGNTIYF. The chain uses TRBV6-5 and TRBJ1-3, with D uncertain. Germline V gene sequence: CDR1 MNHEY, CDR2 SVGAGI. The CDR3 is made up of 15 amino acids. Trimming removed 0 bases from V and 2 bases from J, with 8 bases in between.

This clonotype was recorded many times. The chain links TRBV3-1 to TRBJ1-1; no clear D gene. This CDR3 spans 11 amino acids. Trimming stripped 1 base from V and 11 bases from J, with 8 bases between. Germline loops: CDR1 LGHDT, CDR2 YNNKEL (reference sequence). The CDR3 region has the DNA TGTGCCAGCAGCCAAGCGAGATTGGCTTTCTTT. This codes for CASSQARLAFF.

The sample holds many counts of this clonotype. The gene calls are TRBV28 and TRBJ2-2; D not resolved. The CDR3 is 18 amino acids. Trimming cost V 6 bases and J 3 bases, with 23 bases left between them. Germline V gene data show CDR1 as MDHEN and CDR2 as SYDVKM. The CDR3 sequence is CASSKKKREPSYTGELFF. CDR3 DNA sequence: TGTGCCAGCAGCAAGAAGAAGCGAGAGCCTTCCTACACCGGGGAGCTGTTTTTT.

This chain joins TRBV7-2 and TRBJ1-6, with TRBD1 identical over 10 bases. CDR3 length: 15 amino acids. V lost 3 bases, J lost 5 bases, and 1 base stayed unmatched. Germline V CDR1 and CDR2: SGHTA, FQGNSA. DNA of the CDR3: TGTGCCAGCAGCTTGACAGGGGGCAATAATTCACCCCTCCACTTT. It is translated as CASSLTGGNNSPLHF.

At least ten counts were recorded for this clonotype. V and J are TRBV2 and TRBJ2-5; D remains ambiguous. The CDR3 runs 13 residues. Trimming left V 5 bases short and J 5 bases short, with 12 bases between. The germline V gene encodes CDR1 SNHLY and CDR2 FYNNEI. The CDR3 spells CASSTRLGETQYF. The CDR3 region has the DNA TGTGCCAGCAGTACGCGACTCGGGGAGACCCAGTACTTC. Full variable domain (rest looked up from reference TRBV2 and TRBJ2-5): EPEVTQTPSHQVTQMGQEVILRCVPISNHLYFYWYRQILGQKVEFLVSFYNNEISEKSEIFDDQFSVERPDGSNFTLKIRSTKLEDSAMYFCASSTRLGETQYFGPGTRLLVL.

Concerning this clonotype itself: Germline and junction disagree at one end, which may indicate a read error. The chain has TRBV12-3 or TRBV12-4 and TRBJ2-6; D is possibly TRBD1 (5 bases). The CDR3 spans 14 residues. CDR3 nucleotides: TGTGCCAGCAGAAGCGCTTCTGGGGCCAACGTCCGGACTTTC. Its translation: CASRSASGANVRTF.

This clonotype was detected ten times or more. This chain joins TRBV20-1 and TRBJ2-7; the D is unclear. The germline V gene has CDR1 DFQATT and CDR2 SNEGSKA (reference sequence). Trimming took off 3 bases at V and 4 bases at J, with 7 bases between the two ends. The CDR3 sequence is 11 residues long. The CDR3 bases are TGCAGTGCTAGCGGCACATACGAGCAGTACTTC. Residues: CSASGTYEQYF.

This clonotype came up many times. The chain recombines TRBV5-1 with TRBJ2-1; 9 bases match TRBD2. The CDR3 has 17 amino acids. Looked up from germline, CDR1 is SGHRS and CDR2 is YFSETQ. V dropped 0 bases and J dropped 1; count of bases not matched to a gene: 5. The CDR3 is CASSLAASGVSYNEQFF. The CDR3 DNA reads as TGCGCCAGCAGCTTGGCGGCTAGCGGGGTGTCCTACAATGAGCAGTTCTTC.

This sequence joins TRBV27 and TRBJ2-2; possible D gene TRBD1, 5 bases. The V end lost 8 bases, the J end lost 4 bases, and 11 bases lay between the germline ends. The length of the CDR3 is 13 residues. In germline, CDR1 is MNHEY, CDR2 SMNVEV (reference sequence). The CDR3 protein is CASRGAVTGELFF. Here the CDR3 DNA reads TGTGCCAGCCGTGGGGCCGTCACCGGGGAGCTGTTTTTT.

The table lists this clonotype with many counts. This chain links TRBV28 with TRBJ2-7; D ambiguous. V was shortened by 2 bases and J by 3 bases, with 8 bases between the two germline ends. The CDR3 sequence is 13 residues long. Germline V gene data show CDR1 as MDHEN and CDR2 as SYDVKM. The DNA for the CDR3 is TGTGCCAGCAGTTTAGAGTCGAACTACGAGCAGTACTTC. It encodes CASSLESNYEQYF. The complete variable domain, with remaining parts taken from reference TRBV28 and TRBJ2-7, reads DVKVTQSSRYLVKRTGEKVFLECVQDMDHENMFWYRQDPGLGLRLIYFSYDVKMKEKGDIPEGYSVSREKKERFSLILESASTNQTSMYLCASSLESNYEQYFGPGTRLTVT.

The V gene is TRBV16, the J gene TRBJ1-4; no firm D call. CDR1 and CDR2 from the germline V gene are KGHSY and FQNENV. V lost 1 base and J 5 bases, leaving 8 bases between the germline ends. This CDR3 has 14 amino acids. CDR3 DNA: TGTGCCAGCAGCCAATTCCACCGCAATGAAAAACTGTTTTTT. Residues: CASSQFHRNEKLFF.

This clonotype was seen repeatedly, ten times or more. This chain joins TRBV12-3 or TRBV12-4 and TRBJ2-7, with D uncertain. Trimming stripped 5 bases from V and 4 bases from J, with 6 bases between. The CDR3 runs 11 residues. The CDR3: CASSESYEQYF. Here the CDR3 DNA reads TGTGCCAGCAGTGAATCGTACGAGCAGTACTTC.

This clonotype is termed medium-sized. The chain combines TRBV7-3 with TRBJ2-2; TRBD1 matches 10 bases. CDR1 and CDR2 from the germline V gene are SGHTA and FQGTGA. J lost 5 bases, V lost 5 bases, and 5 bases had no gene match. This CDR3 is 15 amino acids long. Here the CDR3 DNA reads TGTGCCAGCAGCCCAAGGGACAGGGGAACCGGGGAGCTGTTTTTT. It specifies CASSPRDRGTGELFF.

This clonotype was counted at least ten times. CDR3 nucleotides: TGTGCCAGCAGCCTAAGAATAACAGGTTCTAGCACAGATACGCAGTATTTT. Residues: CASSLRITGSSTDTQYF. The chain links TRBV7-8 to TRBJ2-3; D perhaps matches TRBD1 (5 bases). V lost 5 bases and J lost 0, with 18 bases in between. Germline lookup yields CDR1 SGHVS and CDR2 FQNEAQ. The CDR3 totals 17 residues.